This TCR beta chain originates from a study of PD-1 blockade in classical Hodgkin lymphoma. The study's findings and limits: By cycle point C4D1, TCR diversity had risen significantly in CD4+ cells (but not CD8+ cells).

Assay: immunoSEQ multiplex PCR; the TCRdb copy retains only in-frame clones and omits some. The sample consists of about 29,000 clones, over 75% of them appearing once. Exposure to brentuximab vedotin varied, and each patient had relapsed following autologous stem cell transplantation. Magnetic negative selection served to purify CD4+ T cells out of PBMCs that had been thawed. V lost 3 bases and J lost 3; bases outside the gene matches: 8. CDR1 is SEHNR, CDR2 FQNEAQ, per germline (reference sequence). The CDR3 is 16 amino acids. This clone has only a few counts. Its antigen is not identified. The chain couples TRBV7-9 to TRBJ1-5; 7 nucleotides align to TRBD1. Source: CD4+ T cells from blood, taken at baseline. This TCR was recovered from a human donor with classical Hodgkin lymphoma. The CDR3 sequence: CASSLWDSSVNQPQHF. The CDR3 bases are TGTGCCAGCAGCTTGTGGGACAGTTCCGTCAATCAGCCCCAGCATTTT.